The 25 T cell receptor beta chains in this list originate from one sample, sequenced in a study of vaccination and CD4 T cells after COVID-19. Treatment: roughly 11-day PBMC culture with coronavirus spike peptide pools or control peptides (ViraFEST assay). Once obtained from cultured CD4+ T cells, the DNA was sequenced using the Oncomine TCR Beta short-read assay. A single record per CDR3 protein comes from TCRdb applying MiXCR to the PCR reads. The sample holds fewer than 15,000 distinct CDR3 sequences, approximately 40% seen once. These receptors have no known antigen. Specimen: CD4+ T cells from blood, cultured in vitro. All receptors derive from a human donor who had recovered from COVID-19.

This clonotype has only a few counts. The chain combines TRBV2 with TRBJ1-1, with 9 positions matching TRBD1. Germline V gene lookup returns CDR1 SNHLY and CDR2 FYNNEI. The trim removed 4 bases at V and 1 base at J, leaving 1 base unmatched. The CDR3 has 14 residues. CDR3 sequence (DNA): TGTGCCAGCAGTGCGGGACAGGGGAACACTGAAGCTTTCTTT. Translation: CASSAGQGNTEAFF.

This sequence joins TRBV4-1 and TRBJ2-7; D is unclear. This CDR3 has 13 residues. Germline V gene lookup returns CDR1 MGHRA and CDR2 YSYEKL. Trimming took 1 base from V and 4 from J, leaving 8 bases between them. Written as DNA, the CDR3 is TGCGCCAGCAGCCAAGTTTTGCGGTACGAGCAGTACTTC. It codes for CASSQVLRYEQYF.

This clonotype was seen more than once but under ten times. This rearrangement joins TRBV30 to TRBJ1-2, with 7 bases fitting TRBD1. The CDR3 is made up of 13 amino acids. The germline gives CDR1 GTSNPN, CDR2 SVGIG (reference sequence). V lost 3 bases to trimming and J lost 3 bases; unmatched junction nucleotides: 4. CDR3 amino acids: CAWSPRGDYGYTF. The DNA of the CDR3 is TGTGCCTGGAGCCCCAGGGGGGACTATGGCTACACCTTC.

This chain connects TRBV7-2 to TRBJ1-3; D unresolved. Germline values: CDR1 SGHTA, CDR2 FQGNSA. V gave up 2 bases and J gave up 4 bases, with 30 bases separating them. The length of the CDR3 is 21 residues. CDR3 nucleotides: TGTGCCAGCAGCTTACCCCACCACGCAAGCGTCCCGGGGAAGAGAGGAAACACCATATATTTT. This translates into CASSLPHHASVPGKRGNTIYF.

As concerns this clonotype: Without the conserved terminal phenylalanine or tryptophan, this CDR3 likely stems from a read error. The genes are TRBV24-1 and TRBJ1-2, with D hard to call. Trimming left V 7 bases short and J 0 bases short, with 23 bases between. Germline CDR1 and CDR2: KGHDR and SFDVKD. The CDR3 consists of 18 residues. In DNA, the CDR3 is TGTGCCACCAGCTCAGGATTATCTAGGGAAGAGTCTAACTATGGCTACACCCTC. Protein product: CATSSGLSREESNYGYTL.

The chain has TRBV11-2 and TRBJ2-5, with D perhaps TRBD1 or TRBD2 (7 bases each). Trimming took off 5 bases at V and 6 bases at J, with 19 bases between the two ends. CDR3 length: 15 amino acids. Germline loops: CDR1 SGHAT, CDR2 FQNNGV. This CDR3 reads CASSALRGREKTQYF. As DNA, the CDR3 is TGTGCCAGCAGCGCCCTCAGGGGGAGGGAGAAGACCCAGTACTTC.

This clonotype was picked up a small number of times. This rearrangement joins TRBV2 to TRBJ2-5; 7 positions match TRBD1. Trimming took 8 bases from V and 5 from J; bases not matched to a gene: 5. The CDR3 loop spans 12 amino acids. The V gene's germline CDR1 is SNHLY and CDR2 FYNNEI. CDR3 in DNA: TGTGCCAGCGAACAGGGGATGGAGACCCAGTACTTC. It specifies CASEQGMETQYF.

This chain uses TRBV20-1 with TRBJ2-3; D might be TRBD2 (5 bases). Trimming left V 5 bases short and J 1 base short, with 10 bases between. The length of the CDR3 is 13 residues. Per germline, CDR1 DFQATT and CDR2 SNEGSKA (reference sequence). Written as DNA, the CDR3 is TGCAGTGCTGAGGCGAGGGGCACAGATACGCAGTATTTT. Its translation is CSAEARGTDTQYF.

By sample fraction, this clonotype is medium-sized. V usage is TRBV2 and J usage is TRBJ1-2; D perhaps matches TRBD1 (5 bases). This CDR3 is 15 amino acids long. Trimming shortened V by 1 base and J by 8 bases, and 17 bases separated the two germline ends. Germline V gene data show CDR1 as SNHLY and CDR2 as FYNNEI. Here the CDR3 reads CASSEVGAPMEGYTF. In DNA form, the CDR3 reads TGTGCCAGCAGTGAAGTAGGGGCTCCCATGGAGGGCTACACCTTC.

The J gene is TRBJ1-2, the V gene TRBV5-4, with no clear D. V lost 0 bases and J lost 4, with 4 bases in between. Germline V lookup: CDR1 SGHNT, CDR2 YYREEE (reference sequence). This CDR3 is 12 amino acids long. The CDR3 here is CASSLETYGYTF. CDR3 DNA sequence: TGTGCCAGCAGCTTGGAGACCTATGGCTACACCTTC.

This clonotype is a singleton in its sample. The gene calls are TRBV4-3 and TRBJ2-5; the D gene is possibly TRBD2 (5 bases). The CDR3 contains 13 residues. Germline CDR1 is LGHNA and CDR2 is YSLEER. With 0 bases removed from V and 4 bases from J, the gap between germline ends came to 6 bases. The DNA of the CDR3 is TGCGCCAGCAGCCAAGATGAGGGAGAGACCCAGTACTTC. As protein: CASSQDEGETQYF.

The genes are TRBV7-9 and TRBJ2-5, with 11 bases identical to TRBD2. The CDR3 consists of 14 residues. Germline V gives CDR1 SEHNR, CDR2 FQNEAQ (reference sequence). The V and J ends lost 5 bases and 4 bases, in that order; junction bases with no gene match: 3. CDR3 loop: CASSGSGRGETQYF. The CDR3 DNA sequence: TGTGCCAGCAGCGGTAGCGGGAGGGGAGAGACCCAGTACTTC. The full variable domain, its missing parts supplied by reference TRBV7-9 and TRBJ2-5, is DTGVSQNPRHKITKRGQNVTFRCDPISEHNRLYWYRQTLGQGPEFLTYFQNEAQLEKSRLLSDRFSAERPKGSFSTLEIQRTEQGDSAMYLCASSGSGRGETQYFGPGTRLLVL.

This clonotype was detected only a few times. This chain joins TRBV6-5 and TRBJ2-7; D is possibly TRBD1 (7 bases). Per germline, CDR1 MNHEY and CDR2 SVGAGI. The CDR3 consists of 16 residues. Trimming took off 0 bases at V and 6 bases at J, with 18 bases between the two ends. CDR3 loop: CASSYSNGGGGVEQYF. CDR3 DNA: TGTGCCAGCAGTTACTCGAATGGTGGAGGGGGCGTCGAGCAGTACTTC.

This clonotype ranks as medium-sized. The J gene is TRBJ1-2, the V gene TRBV6-1; 7 nucleotides line up with TRBD1. Unmatched junction bases numbered 8, after V lost 10 bases and J lost 0 bases. This CDR3 has 14 residues. The germline V gene encodes CDR1 MNHNS and CDR2 SASEGT. The CDR3 DNA sequence: TGTGCCACCACTGGGACAGAAGCTAACTATGGCTACACCTTC. It specifies CATTGTEANYGYTF.

This clonotype was detected only a few times. The genes are TRBV5-4 and TRBJ2-5; 14 nucleotides line up with TRBD2. This CDR3 region has 19 residues. The germline V gene has CDR1 SGHNT and CDR2 YYREEE (reference sequence). With V trimmed by 2 bases and J by 8 bases, 17 bases remained unmatched. CDR3 sequence reads: CASSFSWTSGGTKTETQYF. The CDR3 DNA is TGTGCCAGCAGCTTCAGTTGGACTAGCGGGGGGACAAAAACGGAAACCCAGTACTTC. Using reference TRBV5-4 and TRBJ2-5 for the parts outside the CDR3, the full variable domain is ETGVTQSPTHLIKTRGQQVTLRCSSQSGHNTVSWYQQALGQGPQFIFQYYREEENGRGNFPPRFSGLQFPNYSSELNVNALELDDSALYLCASSFSWTSGGTKTETQYFGPGTRLLVL.

The chain combines TRBV10-1 with TRBJ2-3; TRBD2 aligns across 13 bases. CDR3 length: 18 amino acids. The ends lost 5 bases at V and 0 bases at J; junction bases unmatched: 8. Looked up from germline, CDR1 is WNHNN and CDR2 is SYGVQD (reference sequence). CDR3 sequence: CASSSGLAGELSTDTQYF. DNA of the CDR3: TGCGCCAGCAGTTCTGGACTAGCGGGGGAGCTAAGCACAGATACGCAGTATTTT.

The chain couples TRBV20-1 to TRBJ2-3; D is perhaps TRBD2 (6 bases). The V gene's germline CDR1 is DFQATT and CDR2 SNEGSKA (reference sequence). Trimming stripped 5 bases from V and 4 bases from J, with 16 bases between. This CDR3 is 14 amino acids long. CDR3: CSAPRGTSADTQYF. DNA for the CDR3: TGCAGTGCTCCACGCGGGACCTCGGCAGATACGCAGTATTTT.

This clonotype was detected only a few times. The rearrangement uses TRBV7-9 and TRBJ2-5; D unresolved. This CDR3 spans 13 amino acids. The V and J ends lost 5 bases and 5 bases respectively, with 12 bases between them. Germline V CDR1 and CDR2: SEHNR, FQNEAQ (reference sequence). CDR3 nucleotide sequence: TGTGCCAGCAGCGCCGTCCTCCGGGAGACCCAGTACTTC. Protein sequence: CASSAVLRETQYF. Based on the CDR3 plus reference TRBV7-9 and TRBJ2-5, the full variable domain is DTGVSQNPRHKITKRGQNVTFRCDPISEHNRLYWYRQTLGQGPEFLTYFQNEAQLEKSRLLSDRFSAERPKGSFSTLEIQRTEQGDSAMYLCASSAVLRETQYFGPGTRLLVL.

This clonotype was found once. The J gene is TRBJ1-5, the V gene TRBV5-6; possibly TRBD1 for D (5 bases). Trimming pared 1 base from V and 4 bases from J, leaving 18 bases between. Looked up from germline, CDR1 is SGHDT and CDR2 is YYEEEE. The CDR3 has 17 amino acids. CDR3 nucleotide sequence: TGTGCCAGCAGCTTGTTGTCAGGGCAAGGCCGAAATCAGCCCCAGCATTTT. Amino acid sequence: CASSLLSGQGRNQPQHF.

The J gene is TRBJ2-7, the V gene TRBV2; tentatively, D is TRBD1 (5 bases). Germline V gene lookup returns CDR1 SNHLY and CDR2 FYNNEI. V lost 3 bases and J lost 3, with 15 bases in between. There are 15 residues in the CDR3. The CDR3 protein is CASSDQGRGGYEQYF. The CDR3 DNA follows: TGTGCCAGCAGTGATCAGGGCCGCGGTGGCTACGAGCAGTACTTC.

Only a few counts were recorded for this clonotype. V gene TRBV20-1 combines with J gene TRBJ2-3, with D tentatively TRBD2 (6 bases). V lost 3 bases and J lost 4, with 11 bases in between. CDR1 is DFQATT and CDR2 is SNEGSKA in the germline V gene (reference sequence). This CDR3 region has 13 residues. Here the CDR3 reads CSARVPGADTQYF. The CDR3 DNA sequence: TGCAGTGCTAGGGTTCCGGGAGCAGATACGCAGTATTTT.

The chain has TRBV28 and TRBJ2-1; 12 bases fit TRBD2. The trim removed 5 bases at V and 8 bases at J, leaving 25 bases unmatched. From germline, CDR1 is MDHEN and CDR2 SYDVKM. CDR3 length: 21 residues. This CDR3 reads CASSPQPPEWASGGAVYEQFF. CDR3 bases: TGTGCCAGCAGTCCTCAACCACCAGAATGGGCTAGCGGGGGGGCCGTCTATGAGCAGTTCTTC.

This clonotype has more than one count but fewer than ten. CDR3 nucleotide sequence: TGTGCCAGCAGCCCTAGCGGACTAGCGGGAGACGAGCAGTACTTC. It translates to CASSPSGLAGDEQYF. This chain uses TRBV27 with TRBJ2-7; 13 nucleotides line up with TRBD2. V dropped 6 bases and J dropped 5; count of bases not matched to a gene: 7. The CDR3 has 15 amino acids. Germline CDR1 is MNHEY and CDR2 is SMNVEV (reference sequence).

This chain's CDR3 is CASSPRLAGDNEQFF. CDR3 nucleotide sequence: TGTGCCAGCTCACCACGACTAGCGGGGGACAATGAGCAGTTCTTC. The chain employs TRBV18 and TRBJ2-1, with TRBD2 matching 12 bases. Germline CDR1 reads KGHSH; CDR2 reads LQKENI. J gave up 5 bases and V 1 base, and 0 bases lay outside the gene matches. This CDR3 has 15 residues.

This clonotype was counted between two and nine times. V gene TRBV6-2 or TRBV6-3 combines with J gene TRBJ2-3; D is perhaps TRBD1 (5 bases). The CDR3 runs 13 residues. The germline gives CDR1 MNHEY, CDR2 SVGEGT. V lost 2 bases and J 10 bases, leaving 13 bases between the germline ends. Written as DNA, the CDR3 is TGTGCCAGCAGTTACAGGGGATTTTCTGCGCAGTATTTT. Translating it yields CASSYRGFSAQYF.